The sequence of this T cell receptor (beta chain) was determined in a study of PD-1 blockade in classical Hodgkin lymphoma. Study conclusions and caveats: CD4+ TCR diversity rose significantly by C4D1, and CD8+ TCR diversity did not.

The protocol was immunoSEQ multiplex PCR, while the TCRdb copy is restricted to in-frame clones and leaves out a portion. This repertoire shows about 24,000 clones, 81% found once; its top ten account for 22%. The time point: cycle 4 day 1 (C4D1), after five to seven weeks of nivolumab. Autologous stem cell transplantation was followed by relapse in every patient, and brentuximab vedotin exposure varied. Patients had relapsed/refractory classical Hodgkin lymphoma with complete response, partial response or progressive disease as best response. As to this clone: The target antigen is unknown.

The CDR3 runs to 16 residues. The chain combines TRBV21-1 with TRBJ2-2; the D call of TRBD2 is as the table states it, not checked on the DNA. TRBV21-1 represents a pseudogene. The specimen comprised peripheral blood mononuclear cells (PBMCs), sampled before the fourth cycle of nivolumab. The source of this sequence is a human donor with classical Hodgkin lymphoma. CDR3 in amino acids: CASSSAGGPITGELFF. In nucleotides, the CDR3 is TGTGCCAGCAGCTCAGCGGGGGGGCCTATTACCGGGGAGCTGTTTTTT.